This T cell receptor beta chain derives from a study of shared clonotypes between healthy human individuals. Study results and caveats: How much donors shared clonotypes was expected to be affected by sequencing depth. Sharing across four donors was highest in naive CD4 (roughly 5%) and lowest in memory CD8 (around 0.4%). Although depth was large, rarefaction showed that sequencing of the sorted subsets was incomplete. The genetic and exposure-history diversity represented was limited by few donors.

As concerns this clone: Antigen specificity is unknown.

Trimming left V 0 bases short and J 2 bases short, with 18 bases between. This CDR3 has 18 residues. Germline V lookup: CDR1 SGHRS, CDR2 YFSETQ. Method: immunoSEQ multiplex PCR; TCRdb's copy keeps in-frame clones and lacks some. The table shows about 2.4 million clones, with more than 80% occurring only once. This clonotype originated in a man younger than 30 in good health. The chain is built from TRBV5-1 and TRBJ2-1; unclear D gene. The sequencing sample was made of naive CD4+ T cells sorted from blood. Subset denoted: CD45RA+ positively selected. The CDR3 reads CASSLGVGASPPYNEQFF. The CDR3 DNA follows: TGCGCCAGCAGCTTGGGTGTCGGAGCTAGTCCTCCCTACAATGAGCAGTTCTTC.